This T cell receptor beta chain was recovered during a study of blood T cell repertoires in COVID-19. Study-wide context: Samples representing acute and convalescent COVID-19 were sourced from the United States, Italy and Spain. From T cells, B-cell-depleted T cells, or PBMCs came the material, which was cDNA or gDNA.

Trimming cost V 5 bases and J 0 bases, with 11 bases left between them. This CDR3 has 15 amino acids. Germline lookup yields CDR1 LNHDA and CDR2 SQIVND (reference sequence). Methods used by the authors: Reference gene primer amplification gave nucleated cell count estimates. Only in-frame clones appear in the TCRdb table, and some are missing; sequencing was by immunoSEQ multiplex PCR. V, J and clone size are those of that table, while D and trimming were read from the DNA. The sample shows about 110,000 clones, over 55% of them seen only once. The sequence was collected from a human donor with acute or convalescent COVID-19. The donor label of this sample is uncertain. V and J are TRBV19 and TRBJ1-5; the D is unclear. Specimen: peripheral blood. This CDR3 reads CASSLREYSNQPQHF. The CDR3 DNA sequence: TGTGCCAGTAGTTTAAGGGAGTATAGCAATCAGCCCCAGCATTTT.